This T cell receptor (beta chain) was retrieved from a study of patients and donors after allogeneic stem cell transplantation. Each CDR3 protein is one row after TCRdb ran MiXCR on the RT-PCR reads. The data contain over 400,000 distinct CDR3 sequences, 15% to 20% of them seen just once; the ten biggest clones take up 7.2%. At least ten counts were recorded for this clonotype. The CDR3 runs to 16 residues. Germline V gene lookup returns CDR1 SGHTA and CDR2 FQGNSA. The germline V and J ends were trimmed by 7 bases and 1 base, with 18 bases remaining between them. The TCR was taken from a human donor who was either an allogeneic HSCT recipient or a stem cell or donor lymphocyte infusion donor (not recorded which). It is not recorded whose cells these are; they may come from a transplant donor. The chain uses TRBV7-2 and TRBJ2-3, with a possible D match to TRBD2 (7 bases). The sample was blood, either unsorted or a sorted T cell fraction (not recorded which). Here the CDR3 reads CASTIGGGAGTDTQYF. The CDR3 DNA sequence: TGTGCCAGCACCATAGGAGGGGGGGCCGGCACAGATACGCAGTATTTT.